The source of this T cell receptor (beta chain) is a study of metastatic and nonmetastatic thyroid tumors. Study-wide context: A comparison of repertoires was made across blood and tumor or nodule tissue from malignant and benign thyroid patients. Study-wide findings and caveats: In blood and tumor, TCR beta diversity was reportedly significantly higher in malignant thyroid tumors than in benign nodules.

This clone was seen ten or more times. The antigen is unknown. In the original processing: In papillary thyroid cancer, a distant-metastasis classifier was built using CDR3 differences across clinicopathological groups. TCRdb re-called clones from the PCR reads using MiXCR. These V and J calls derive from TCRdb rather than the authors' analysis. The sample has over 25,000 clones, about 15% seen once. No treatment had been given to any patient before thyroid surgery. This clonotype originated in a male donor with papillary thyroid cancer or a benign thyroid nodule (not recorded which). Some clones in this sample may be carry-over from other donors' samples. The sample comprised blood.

CDR3 sequence (DNA): TGTGCCAGCAGTGAAGCGGGGGGGCCAACAGATACGCAGTATTTT. This sequence encodes CASSEAGGPTDTQYF. This chain links TRBV6-1 with TRBJ2-3, with D perhaps matching TRBD2 (7 bases). V dropped 0 bases and J dropped 3 bases, with 10 bases sitting between them. The CDR3 covers 15 residues. Germline CDR1 reads MNHNS; CDR2 reads SASEGT.